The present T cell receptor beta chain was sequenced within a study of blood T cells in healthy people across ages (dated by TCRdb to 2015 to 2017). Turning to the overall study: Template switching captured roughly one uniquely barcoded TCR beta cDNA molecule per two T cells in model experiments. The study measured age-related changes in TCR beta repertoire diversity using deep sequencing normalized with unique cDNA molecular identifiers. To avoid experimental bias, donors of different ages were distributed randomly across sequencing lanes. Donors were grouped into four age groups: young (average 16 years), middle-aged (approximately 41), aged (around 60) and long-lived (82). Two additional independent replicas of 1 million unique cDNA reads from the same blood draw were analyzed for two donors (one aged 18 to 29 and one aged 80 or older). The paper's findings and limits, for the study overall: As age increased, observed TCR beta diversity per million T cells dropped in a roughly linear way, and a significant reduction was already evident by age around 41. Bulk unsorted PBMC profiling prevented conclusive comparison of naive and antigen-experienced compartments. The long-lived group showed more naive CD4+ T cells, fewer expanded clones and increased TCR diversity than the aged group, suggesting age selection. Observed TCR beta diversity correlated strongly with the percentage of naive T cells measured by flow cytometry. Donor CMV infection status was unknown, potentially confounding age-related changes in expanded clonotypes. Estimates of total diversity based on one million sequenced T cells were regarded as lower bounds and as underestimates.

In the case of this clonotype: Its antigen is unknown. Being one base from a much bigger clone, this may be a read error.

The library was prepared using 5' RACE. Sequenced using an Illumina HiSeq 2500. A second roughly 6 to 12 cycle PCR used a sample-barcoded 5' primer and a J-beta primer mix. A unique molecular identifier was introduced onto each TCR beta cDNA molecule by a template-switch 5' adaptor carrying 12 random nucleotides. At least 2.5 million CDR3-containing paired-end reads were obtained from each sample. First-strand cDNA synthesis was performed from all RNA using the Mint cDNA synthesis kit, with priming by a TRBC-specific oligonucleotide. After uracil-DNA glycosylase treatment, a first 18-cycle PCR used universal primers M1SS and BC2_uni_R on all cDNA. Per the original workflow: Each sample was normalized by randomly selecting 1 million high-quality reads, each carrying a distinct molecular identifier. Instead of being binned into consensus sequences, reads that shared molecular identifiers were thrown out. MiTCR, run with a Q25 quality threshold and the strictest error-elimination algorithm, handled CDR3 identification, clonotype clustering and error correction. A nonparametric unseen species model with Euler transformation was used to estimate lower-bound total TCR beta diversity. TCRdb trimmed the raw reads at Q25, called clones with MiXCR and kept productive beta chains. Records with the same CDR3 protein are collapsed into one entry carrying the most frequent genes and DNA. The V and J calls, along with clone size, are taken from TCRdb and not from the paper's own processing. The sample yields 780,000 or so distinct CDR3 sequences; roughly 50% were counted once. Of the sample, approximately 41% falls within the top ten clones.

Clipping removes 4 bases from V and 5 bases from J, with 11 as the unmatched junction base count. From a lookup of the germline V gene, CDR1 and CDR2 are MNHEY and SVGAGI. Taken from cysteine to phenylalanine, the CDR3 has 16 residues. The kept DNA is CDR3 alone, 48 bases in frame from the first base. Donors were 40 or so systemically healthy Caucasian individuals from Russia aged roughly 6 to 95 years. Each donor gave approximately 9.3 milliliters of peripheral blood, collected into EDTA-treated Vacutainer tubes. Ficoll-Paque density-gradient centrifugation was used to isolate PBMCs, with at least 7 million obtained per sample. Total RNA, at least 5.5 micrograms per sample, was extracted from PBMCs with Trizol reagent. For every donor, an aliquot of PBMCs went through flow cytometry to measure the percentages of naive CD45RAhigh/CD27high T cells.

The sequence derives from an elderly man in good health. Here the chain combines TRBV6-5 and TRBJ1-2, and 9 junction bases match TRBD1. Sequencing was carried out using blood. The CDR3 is CASSLVAGTGSYGYTF. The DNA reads TGTGCCAGCAGTTTAGTAGCCGGGACAGGGAGTTATGGCTACACCTTC.